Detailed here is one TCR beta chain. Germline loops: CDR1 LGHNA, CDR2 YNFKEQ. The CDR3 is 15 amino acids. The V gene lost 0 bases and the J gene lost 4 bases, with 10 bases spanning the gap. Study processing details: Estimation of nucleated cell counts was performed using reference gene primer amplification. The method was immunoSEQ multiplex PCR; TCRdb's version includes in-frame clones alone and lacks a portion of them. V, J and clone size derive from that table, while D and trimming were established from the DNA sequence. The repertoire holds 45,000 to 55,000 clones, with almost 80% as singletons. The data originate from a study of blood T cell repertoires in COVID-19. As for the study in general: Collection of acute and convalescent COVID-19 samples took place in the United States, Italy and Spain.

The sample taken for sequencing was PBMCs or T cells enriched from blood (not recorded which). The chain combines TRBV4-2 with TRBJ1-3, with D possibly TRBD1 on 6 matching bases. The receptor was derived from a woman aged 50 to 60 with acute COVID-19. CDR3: CASSQEGATGNTIYF. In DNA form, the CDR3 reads TGTGCCAGCAGCCAAGAGGGGGCGACCGGAAACACCATATATTTT.